The T cell receptor beta chain under discussion was sequenced for a study of blood T cell repertoires in COVID-19. Study-level background: Both acute and convalescent COVID-19 samples were obtained from the United States, Italy and Spain.

Trimming removed 6 bases from V and 4 bases from J; junction bases left unmatched: 7. Germline loops: CDR1 SGHTA, CDR2 FQGTGA. There are 15 residues in the CDR3. Sequenced by immunoSEQ multiplex PCR; TCRdb stores in-frame clones only, minus some. The sample yields about 64,000 clones, more than 75% seen once. Input material: peripheral blood. This TCR came from a human donor in a cohort sampled during active COVID-19. J is TRBJ2-5 and V is TRBV7-3; TRBD2 agrees at 11 bases. CDR3 protein: CASSSLAGGTETQYF. The CDR3 nucleotides read TGTGCCAGCAGTTCTCTAGCGGGAGGAACAGAGACCCAGTACTTC.